This T cell receptor beta chain is from a study of blood T cells in healthy people across ages. The CDR3 is 14 residues long. The germline V gene has CDR1 SGDLS and CDR2 YYNGEE. Regarding this clonotype: Its antigen is undetermined. The junction and the germline gene differ at one end; a read error may be behind it.

Combining a sample-barcoded 5' primer with a J-beta primer mix, a second PCR ran for about 7 to 12 cycles. MiXCR was run by TCRdb on the 5' RACE reads, yielding one entry per CDR3 protein. Of fewer than 2,000,000 distinct CDR3 sequences in the sample, about 39% were seen once. Study-wide findings and caveats: Diversity was estimated from one million T cells, and these estimates were considered underestimates.

This clonotype was sampled from a human donor in good health. The genes are TRBV9 and TRBJ2-1; 7 bases are a match to TRBD1. The sequencing input was blood. CDR3 nucleotides: TGTGCCAGCAGCGTAGAGACAGGGTCGAATGAGCAGGTCTTC. Its translation is CASSVETGSNEQVF.